Presented here are 8 T cell receptor beta chains from one specimen sequenced in a study of blood T cell repertoires in COVID-19. Method: immunoSEQ multiplex PCR; TCRdb's copy keeps in-frame clones and lacks some. The profile shows a few hundred thousand clones, roughly 80% of them singletons. The sequenced material came from peripheral blood. These receptors originate from a human donor in a cohort sampled during active COVID-19.

This chain uses TRBV9 with TRBJ2-1; perhaps TRBD2 as D (5 bases). Germline V gene sequence: CDR1 SGDLS, CDR2 YYNGEE. The CDR3 spans 16 residues. Trimming pared 4 bases from V and 9 bases from J, leaving 23 bases between. CDR3 sequence: CASSSGVAGLNTEQFF. In DNA form, the CDR3 reads TGTGCCAGCAGCTCCGGGGTGGCCGGATTAAACACTGAGCAGTTCTTC.

The chain joins TRBV6-5 to TRBJ1-1; TRBD1 agrees at 9 bases. The CDR3 has 16 amino acids. The V gene's germline CDR1 is MNHEY and CDR2 SVGAGI. The V gene end was trimmed by 2 bases and the J gene end by 2 bases; junction bases not matched to a gene: 6. The CDR3 DNA reads TGTGCCAGCAGTTACGATGGACAGGGGAAAAACACTGAAGCTTTCTTT. Its protein is CASSYDGQGKNTEAFF.

The chain couples TRBV18 to TRBJ2-3, with a possible D match to TRBD1 (5 bases). Germline CDR1 and CDR2: KGHSH and LQKENI. V was trimmed by 0 bases and J by 3 bases, leaving 7 bases between them. The CDR3 totals 14 residues. CDR3 bases: TGTGCCAGCTCACCACCATCAGGGACAGATACGCAGTATTTT. Residues: CASSPPSGTDTQYF.

The rearrangement links TRBV7-6 to TRBJ2-7; 9 bases are a match to TRBD2. V lost 1 base to trimming and J lost 5 bases; unmatched junction nucleotides: 3. The CDR3 contains 14 residues. Germline V gene data show CDR1 as SGHVS and CDR2 as FNYEAQ. As DNA, the CDR3 is TGTGCCAGCAGCTTAGGTGCGGGAGGGAACGAGCAGTACTTC. This encodes CASSLGAGGNEQYF.

The rearrangement joins TRBV18 to TRBJ2-6, with D unclear. Trimming pared 2 bases from V and 0 bases from J, leaving 5 bases between. CDR1 and CDR2 from the germline V gene are KGHSH and LQKENI. This CDR3 has 15 amino acids. The CDR3 DNA reads TGTGCCAGCTCACCATCGGTCTCTGGGGCCAACGTCCTGACTTTC. Its protein product is CASSPSVSGANVLTF. Using reference TRBV18 and TRBJ2-6 for the parts outside the CDR3, the full variable domain is NAGVMQNPRHLVRRRGQEARLRCSPMKGHSHVYWYRQLPEEGLKFMVYLQKENIIDESGMPKERFSAEFPKEGPSILRIQQVVRGDSAAYFCASSPSVSGANVLTFGAGSRLTVL.

This sequence joins TRBV5-1 and TRBJ2-7; 7 positions agree with TRBD1. Germline CDR1 is SGHRS and CDR2 is YFSETQ. J was trimmed by 1 base and V by 3 bases; bases with no gene match: 1. The CDR3 covers 13 residues. The CDR3, as DNA: TGCGCCAGCAGCTCAGGGGGATCCTACGAGCAGTACTTC. Its protein product is CASSSGGSYEQYF.

There are a few counts of this clone. The chain has TRBV4-2 and TRBJ2-7, with 8 bases that match TRBD2. There are 15 residues in the CDR3. Trimming at V came to 1 base and at J to 3 bases, leaving 5 bases not matched to a gene. CDR1 is LGHNA, CDR2 YNFKEQ, per germline. DNA of the CDR3: TGTGCCAGCAGCCAAGCGACTAGCGCTTTCTACGAGCAGTACTTC. It codes for CASSQATSAFYEQYF.

This chain connects TRBV7-9 to TRBJ2-3; 11 bases fit TRBD2. Germline CDR1 reads SEHNR; CDR2 reads FQNEAQ (reference sequence). The CDR3 has 17 residues. The J segment lost 0 bases and the V segment lost 1 base, leaving 3 bases of the junction unmatched. The CDR3 DNA sequence: TGTGCCAGCAGCTTAGAACGGACTAGCGGGAGCACAGATACGCAGTATTTT. Its translation is CASSLERTSGSTDTQYF.